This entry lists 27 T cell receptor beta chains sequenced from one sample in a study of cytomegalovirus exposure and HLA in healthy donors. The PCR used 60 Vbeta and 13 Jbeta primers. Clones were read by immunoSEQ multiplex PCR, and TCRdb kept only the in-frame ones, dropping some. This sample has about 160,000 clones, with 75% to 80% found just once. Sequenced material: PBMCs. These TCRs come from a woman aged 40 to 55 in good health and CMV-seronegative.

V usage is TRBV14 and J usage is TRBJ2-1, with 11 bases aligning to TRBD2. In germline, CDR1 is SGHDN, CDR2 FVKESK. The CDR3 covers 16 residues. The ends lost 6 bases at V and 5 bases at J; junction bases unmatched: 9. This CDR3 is CASSQLAGVSHNEQFF. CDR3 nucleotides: TGTGCCAGCAGTCAACTAGCGGGGGTAAGCCACAATGAGCAGTTCTTC.

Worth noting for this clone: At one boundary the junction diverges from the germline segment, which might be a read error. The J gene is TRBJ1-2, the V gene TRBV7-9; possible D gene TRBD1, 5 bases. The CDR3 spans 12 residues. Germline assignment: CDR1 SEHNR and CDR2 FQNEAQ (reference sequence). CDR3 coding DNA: TGTTCCAGCAGCTTCCAGGGCAGAGGCTACACCTTC. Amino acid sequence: CSSSFQGRGYTF. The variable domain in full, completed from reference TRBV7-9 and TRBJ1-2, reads DTGVSQNPRHKITKRGQNVTFRCDPISEHNRLYWYRQTLGQGPEFLTYFQNEAQLEKSRLLSDRFSAERPKGSFSTLEIQRTEQGDSAMYLCSSSFQGRGYTFGSGTRLTVV.

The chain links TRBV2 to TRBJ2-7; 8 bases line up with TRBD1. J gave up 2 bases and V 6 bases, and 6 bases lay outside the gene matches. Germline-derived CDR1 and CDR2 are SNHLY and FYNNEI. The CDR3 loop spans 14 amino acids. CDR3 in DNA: TGTGCCAGCAGAACGGGACAGGCTCCCTACGAGCAGTACTTC. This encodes CASRTGQAPYEQYF.

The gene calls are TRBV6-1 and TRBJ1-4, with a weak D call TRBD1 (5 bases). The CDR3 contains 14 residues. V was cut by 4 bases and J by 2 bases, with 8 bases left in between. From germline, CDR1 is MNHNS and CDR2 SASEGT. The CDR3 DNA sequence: TGTGCCAGCAGTGTAGGGGCCACTAATGAAAAACTGTTTTTT. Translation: CASSVGATNEKLFF.

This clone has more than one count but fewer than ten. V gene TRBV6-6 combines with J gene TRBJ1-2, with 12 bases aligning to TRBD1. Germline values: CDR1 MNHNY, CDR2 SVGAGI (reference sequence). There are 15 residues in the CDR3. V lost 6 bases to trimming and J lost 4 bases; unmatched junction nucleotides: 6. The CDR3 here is CASRGQGAGGYGYTF. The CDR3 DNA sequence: TGTGCCAGCAGGGGACAGGGGGCTGGAGGCTATGGCTACACCTTC.

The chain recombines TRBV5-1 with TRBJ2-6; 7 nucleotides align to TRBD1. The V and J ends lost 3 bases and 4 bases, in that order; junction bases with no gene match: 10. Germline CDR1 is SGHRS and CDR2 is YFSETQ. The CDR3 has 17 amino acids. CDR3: CASSSGQAWGGANVLTF. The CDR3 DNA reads TGCGCCAGCAGCTCCGGACAGGCCTGGGGGGGGGCCAACGTCCTGACTTTC.

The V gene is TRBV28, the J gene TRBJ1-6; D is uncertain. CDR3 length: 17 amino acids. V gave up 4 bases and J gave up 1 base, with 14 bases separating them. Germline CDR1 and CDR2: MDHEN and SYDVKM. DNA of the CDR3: TGTGCCAGCAGTTCATGGCGCTCGGGTTCCTATAATTCACCCCTCCACTTT. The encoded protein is CASSSWRSGSYNSPLHF. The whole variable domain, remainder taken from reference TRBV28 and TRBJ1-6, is DVKVTQSSRYLVKRTGEKVFLECVQDMDHENMFWYRQDPGLGLRLIYFSYDVKMKEKGDIPEGYSVSREKKERFSLILESASTNQTSMYLCASSSWRSGSYNSPLHFGNGTRLTVT.

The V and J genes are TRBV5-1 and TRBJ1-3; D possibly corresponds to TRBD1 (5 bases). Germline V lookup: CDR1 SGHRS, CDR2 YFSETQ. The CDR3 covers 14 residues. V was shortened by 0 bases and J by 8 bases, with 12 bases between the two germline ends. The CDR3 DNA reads TGCGCCAGCAGCTTGGAACAGGCCGCGGACACCATATATTTT. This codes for CASSLEQAADTIYF.

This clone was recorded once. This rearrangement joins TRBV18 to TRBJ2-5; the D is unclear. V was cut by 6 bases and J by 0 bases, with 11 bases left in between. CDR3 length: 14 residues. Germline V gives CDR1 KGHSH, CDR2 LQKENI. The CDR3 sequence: CASSYQVNQETQYF. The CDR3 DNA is TGTGCCAGCTCTTACCAGGTGAACCAAGAGACCCAGTACTTC.

This chain's CDR3 is CATSRASGETQYF. The CDR3 nucleotides are TGTGCCACCAGCAGAGCTTCGGGAGAGACCCAGTACTTC. The chain couples TRBV15 to TRBJ2-5; D remains unclear. CDR3 length: 13 amino acids. CDR1 and CDR2 (germline): LNHNV, YYDKDF (reference sequence). V lost 1 base to trimming and J lost 4 bases, with 7 bases between them.

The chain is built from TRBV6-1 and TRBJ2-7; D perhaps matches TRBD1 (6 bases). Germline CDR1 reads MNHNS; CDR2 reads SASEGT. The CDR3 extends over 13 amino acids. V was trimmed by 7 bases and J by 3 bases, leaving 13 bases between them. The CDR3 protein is CASTGVTNYEQYF. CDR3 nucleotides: TGTGCCAGCACAGGGGTAACGAACTACGAGCAGTACTTC.

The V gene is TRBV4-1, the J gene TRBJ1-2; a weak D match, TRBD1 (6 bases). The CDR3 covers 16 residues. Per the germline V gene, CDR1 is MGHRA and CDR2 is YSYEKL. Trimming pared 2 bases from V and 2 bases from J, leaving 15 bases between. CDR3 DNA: TGCGCCAGCAGCCAAACCCGGGACACCACAAACTATGGCTACACCTTC. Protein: CASSQTRDTTNYGYTF.

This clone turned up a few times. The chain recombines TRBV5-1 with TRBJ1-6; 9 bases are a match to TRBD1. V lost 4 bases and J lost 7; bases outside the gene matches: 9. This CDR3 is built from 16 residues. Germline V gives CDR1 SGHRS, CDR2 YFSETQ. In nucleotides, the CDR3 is TGCGCCAGCAGCCAACAGGGGGCGTATTCCAATTCACCCCTCCACTTT. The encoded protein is CASSQQGAYSNSPLHF.

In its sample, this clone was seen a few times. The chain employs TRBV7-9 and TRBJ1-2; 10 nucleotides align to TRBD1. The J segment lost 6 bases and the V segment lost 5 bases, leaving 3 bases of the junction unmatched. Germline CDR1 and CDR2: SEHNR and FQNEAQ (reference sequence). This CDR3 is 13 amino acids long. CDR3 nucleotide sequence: TGTGCCAGCAGCAGACAGGGGGCCAATGGCTACACCTTC. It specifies CASSRQGANGYTF. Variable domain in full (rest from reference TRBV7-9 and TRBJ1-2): DTGVSQNPRHKITKRGQNVTFRCDPISEHNRLYWYRQTLGQGPEFLTYFQNEAQLEKSRLLSDRFSAERPKGSFSTLEIQRTEQGDSAMYLCASSRQGANGYTFGSGTRLTVV.

This CDR3 is CASSDRQGYTGELFF. CDR3 nucleotides: TGTGCCAGTAGTGACCGACAGGGGTACACCGGGGAGCTGTTTTTT. The chain combines TRBV19 with TRBJ2-2; 8 bases map to TRBD1. This CDR3 region has 15 residues. The germline V gene encodes CDR1 LNHDA and CDR2 SQIVND (reference sequence). After removal of 5 bases from V and 3 bases from J, the junction contained 5 bases not matched to a gene.

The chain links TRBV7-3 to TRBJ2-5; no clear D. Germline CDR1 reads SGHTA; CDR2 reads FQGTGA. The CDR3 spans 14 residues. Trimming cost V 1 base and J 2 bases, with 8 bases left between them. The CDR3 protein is CASSLSGRQETQYF. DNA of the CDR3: TGTGCCAGCAGCTTAAGCGGTAGACAAGAGACCCAGTACTTC.

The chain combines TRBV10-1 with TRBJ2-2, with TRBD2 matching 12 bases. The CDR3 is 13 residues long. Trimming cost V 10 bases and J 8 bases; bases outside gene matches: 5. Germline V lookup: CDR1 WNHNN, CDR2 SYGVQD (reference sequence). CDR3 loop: CATGLAGSGELFF. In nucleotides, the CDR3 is TGCGCCACCGGACTAGCGGGGTCGGGGGAGCTGTTTTTT.

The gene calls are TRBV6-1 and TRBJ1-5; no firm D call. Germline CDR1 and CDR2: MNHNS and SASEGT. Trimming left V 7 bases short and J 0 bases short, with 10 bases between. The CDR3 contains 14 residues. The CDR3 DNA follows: TGTGCCAGCACATTGAGTTATAGCAATCAGCCCCAGCATTTT. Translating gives CASTLSYSNQPQHF.

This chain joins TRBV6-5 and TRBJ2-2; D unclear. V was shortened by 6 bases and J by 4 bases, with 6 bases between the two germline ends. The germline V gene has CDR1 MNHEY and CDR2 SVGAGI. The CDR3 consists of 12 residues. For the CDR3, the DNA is TGTGCCAGCAGACTCCTCACCGGGGAGCTGTTTTTT. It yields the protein CASRLLTGELFF.

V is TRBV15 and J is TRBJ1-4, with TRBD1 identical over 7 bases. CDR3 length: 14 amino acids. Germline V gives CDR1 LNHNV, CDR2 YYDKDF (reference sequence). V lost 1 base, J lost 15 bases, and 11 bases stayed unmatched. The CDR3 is CATSRGSRAQGVFF. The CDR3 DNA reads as TGTGCCACCAGCAGAGGTAGCCGAGCCCAGGGGGTGTTTTTT.

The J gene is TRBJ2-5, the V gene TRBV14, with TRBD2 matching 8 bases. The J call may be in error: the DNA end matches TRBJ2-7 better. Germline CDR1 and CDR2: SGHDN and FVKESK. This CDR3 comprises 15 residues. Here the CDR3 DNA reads TGTGCCAGCAGCCAAGAACCGGGACTAGTCTACGAGCAGTACTTC. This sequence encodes CASSQEPGLVYEQYF.

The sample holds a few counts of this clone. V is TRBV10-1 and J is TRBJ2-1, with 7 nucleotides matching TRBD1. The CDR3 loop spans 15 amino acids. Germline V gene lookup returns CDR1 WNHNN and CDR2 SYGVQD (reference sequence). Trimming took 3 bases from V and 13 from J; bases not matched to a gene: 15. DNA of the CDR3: TGCGCCAGCAGTGAAAGTTGGGAGAGAGCAGGGGGACAGTTCTTC. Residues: CASSESWERAGGQFF.

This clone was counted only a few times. The CDR3 here is CASSARDRGTYGYTF. The CDR3, as DNA: TGTGCCAGCAGTGCCCGGGACAGGGGCACATATGGCTACACCTTC. This sequence joins TRBV6-1 and TRBJ1-2; 10 bases line up with TRBD1. V lost 4 bases and J lost 5; bases outside the gene matches: 7. This CDR3 has 15 residues. CDR1 is MNHNS and CDR2 is SASEGT in the germline V gene.

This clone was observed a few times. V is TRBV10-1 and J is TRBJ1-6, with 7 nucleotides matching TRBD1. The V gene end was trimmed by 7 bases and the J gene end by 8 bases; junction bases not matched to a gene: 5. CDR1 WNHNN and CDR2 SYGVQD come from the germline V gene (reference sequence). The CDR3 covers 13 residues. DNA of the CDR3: TGCGCCAGCAACCGTACAGGGGATTCACCCCTCCACTTT. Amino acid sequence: CASNRTGDSPLHF.

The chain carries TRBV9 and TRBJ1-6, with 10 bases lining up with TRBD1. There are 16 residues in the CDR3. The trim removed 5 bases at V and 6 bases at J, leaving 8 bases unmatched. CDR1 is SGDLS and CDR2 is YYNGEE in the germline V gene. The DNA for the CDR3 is TGTGCCAGCAGTTTGACAGGGGGCGCTAGTAATTCACCCCTCCACTTT. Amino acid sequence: CASSLTGGASNSPLHF.

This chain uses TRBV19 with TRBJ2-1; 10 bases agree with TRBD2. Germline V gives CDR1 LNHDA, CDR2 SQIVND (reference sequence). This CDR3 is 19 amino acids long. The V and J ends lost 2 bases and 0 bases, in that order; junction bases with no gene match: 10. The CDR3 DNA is TGTGCCAGTAGTATACAGCCGGGACTAGCGAAGAGCTCCTACAATGAGCAGTTCTTC. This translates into CASSIQPGLAKSSYNEQFF.

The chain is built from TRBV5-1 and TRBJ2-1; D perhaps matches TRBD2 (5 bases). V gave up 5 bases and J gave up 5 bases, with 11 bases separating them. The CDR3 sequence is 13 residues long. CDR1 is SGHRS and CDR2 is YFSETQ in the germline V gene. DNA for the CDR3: TGCGCCAGCAGGGACTTCACGGACAATGAGCAGTTCTTC. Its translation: CASRDFTDNEQFF.